The rows below give T cell receptor beta chains drawn from one sample of a study of cytomegalovirus exposure and HLA in healthy donors. Only in-frame clones appear in the TCRdb table, and some are missing; sequencing was by immunoSEQ multiplex PCR. The sample gives 120,000 or so clones, less than 90% of which show up once; 15% to 20% is in the top ten. The sequencing input was PBMCs. The receptors stem from a man aged 18 to 29 in good health and CMV-seropositive. The CDR3 runs from the conserved cysteine through the conserved F or W. A D gene is named only where the DNA matches it firmly. Clone sizes are given selectively: once, few, many, or a class where the clone is expanded.

clone_size	d_call	j_call	v_call	cdr3_aa	cdr3_nt
once	.	TRBJ2-1	TRBV10-3	CAISAGTPVGNEQFF	TGTGCCATCAGTGCCGGAACACCGGTCGGGAATGAGCAGTTCTTC
.	.	TRBJ1-3	TRBV30	CAWSISYSGNTIYF	TGTGCCTGGAGTATTAGCTACTCTGGAAACACCATATATTTT
.	TRBD1	TRBJ1-5	TRBV2	CASSRDSNSNQPQHF	TGTGCCAGCAGTAGGGACAGCAATAGCAATCAGCCCCAGCATTTT
.	TRBD1	TRBJ1-4	TRBV5-5	CASSFTGATNEKLFF	TGTGCCAGCAGCTTCACAGGGGCAACTAATGAAAAACTGTTTTTT
.	.	TRBJ2-1	TRBV13	CASSSADSDNEQFF	TGTGCCAGCAGCTCGGCGGACTCCGACAATGAGCAGTTCTTC
.	.	TRBJ1-2	TRBV9	CASRRTDNYGYTF	TGTGCCAGCCGGCGGACAGACAACTATGGCTACACCTTC
.	.	TRBJ1-5	TRBV27	CASSWSGGSNQPQHF	TGTGCCAGCAGTTGGTCAGGCGGGAGCAATCAGCCCCAGCATTTT
.	TRBD1	TRBJ1-3	TRBV19	CASSTATGGGNTIYF	TGTGCCAGTAGTACTGCGACAGGGGGGGGAAACACCATATATTTT
few	.	TRBJ1-3	TRBV5-1	CASSSGLSGNTIYF	TGCGCCAGCAGCTCAGGCCTCTCTGGAAACACCATATATTTT
.	.	TRBJ2-1	TRBV28	CASSFGGLNEQFF	TGTGCCAGCAGTTTCGGGGGACTCAATGAGCAGTTCTTC
.	TRBD2	TRBJ2-2	TRBV6-6	CAHCSGGIPPELFF	TGTGCCCATTGTAGCGGGGGGATTCCCCCAGAGCTGTTTTTT
.	TRBD2	TRBJ2-3	TRBV28	CASRIPGGVGLTSQADTQYF	TGTGCCAGCAGGATCCCGGGAGGAGTGGGTCTCACAAGTCAAGCAGATACGCAGTATTTT
.	.	TRBJ1-1	TRBV19	CASRAIGNTEAFF	TGTGCCAGTAGAGCGATCGGGAACACTGAAGCTTTCTTT
few	TRBD2	TRBJ2-3	TRBV7-3	CASSLTSGGGTDTQYF	TGTGCCAGCAGCTTAACGAGCGGGGGCGGCACAGATACGCAGTATTTT
.	TRBD2	TRBJ2-2	TRBV11-2	CASSLGLAGNTGELFF	TGTGCCAGCAGCTTAGGTCTAGCGGGGAACACCGGGGAGCTGTTTTTT
.	TRBD1	TRBJ1-1	TRBV4-1	CASSQGQGPSNTEAFF	TGCGCCAGCAGCCAGGGACAGGGGCCATCGAACACTGAAGCTTTCTTT
.	.	TRBJ2-7	TRBV18	CASSPPSQTYEQYF	TGTGCCAGCTCACCTCCTTCGCAGACCTACGAGCAGTACTTC
.	.	TRBJ1-3	TRBV6-5	CASTTSGNTIYF	TGTGCCAGCACCACTTCAGGAAACACCATATATTTT
.	.	TRBJ1-1	TRBV18	CASSPSQPGMNTEAFF	TGTGCCAGCTCACCGTCGCAGCCAGGCATGAACACTGAAGCTTTCTTT
.	.	TRBJ2-3	TRBV28	CASTPLEHRSTDTQYF	TGTGCCAGCACCCCCTTAGAGCACCGTAGCACAGATACGCAGTATTTT
few	.	TRBJ2-7	TRBV4-1	CASRNQAGGNYEQYF	TGCGCCAGCAGGAATCAGGCAGGGGGGAACTACGAGCAGTACTTC
.	.	TRBJ2-7	TRBV19	CASSIIGLRDEQYF	TGTGCCAGTAGTATAATTGGCCTCCGGGACGAGCAGTACTTC
.	.	TRBJ1-1	TRBV20-1	CSARNREAFF	TGCAGTGCTAGGAACCGGGAAGCTTTCTTT
.	TRBD1	TRBJ1-2	TRBV25-1	CASSEFRTGAAEAYGYTF	TGTGCCAGCAGTGAATTCCGGACAGGGGCCGCCGAAGCCTATGGCTACACCTTC
.	TRBD1	TRBJ2-7	TRBV5-1	CASSLGQGAVHEQYF	TGCGCCAGCAGCTTGGGTCAGGGGGCTGTCCACGAGCAGTACTTC
.	.	TRBJ2-7	TRBV7-6	CASSSRVSSYEQYF	TGTGCCAGCAGCTCGAGGGTATCCTCCTACGAGCAGTACTTC
.	.	TRBJ2-2	TRBV9	CASSVLQGPTGELFF	TGTGCCAGCAGCGTACTTCAGGGGCCCACCGGGGAGCTGTTTTTT
few	.	TRBJ2-7	TRBV2	CASTLGSHEQYF	TGTGCCAGCACCCTAGGTTCGCACGAGCAGTACTTC
.	.	TRBJ2-7	TRBV7-8	CASSLRDVVRVEYEQYF	TGTGCCAGCAGCCTCCGAGACGTCGTGCGGGTTGAGTACGAGCAGTACTTC
.	TRBD1	TRBJ1-1	TRBV14	CASSQVGQGPTEAFF	TGTGCCAGCAGCCAAGTGGGACAGGGCCCCACTGAAGCTTTCTTT
.	.	TRBJ1-3	TRBV18	CASSPMTGFSGNTIYF	TGTGCCAGCTCACCCATGACAGGATTCTCTGGAAACACCATATATTTT
.	TRBD2	TRBJ2-1	TRBV7-3	CASSPGTSGYNEQFF	TGTGCCAGCAGCCCCGGGACTAGCGGGTACAATGAGCAGTTCTTC
.	.	TRBJ2-2	TRBV20-1	CSARGSGELFF	TGCAGTGCTAGGGGCAGCGGGGAGCTGTTTTTT
.	TRBD2	TRBJ2-1	TRBV18	CASSPGLAGETSNEQFF	TGTGCCAGCTCACCAGGTCTAGCGGGGGAAACAAGCAATGAGCAGTTCTTC
.	.	TRBJ2-7	TRBV18	CASSAPNRDTAYEQYF	TGTGCCAGCTCAGCCCCGAACCGGGACACCGCATACGAGCAGTACTTC
.	TRBD2	TRBJ2-3	TRBV7-9	CASSLAGTSRGTQYF	TGTGCCAGCAGCTTAGCTGGGACTAGCAGAGGGACGCAGTATTTT
.	TRBD2	TRBJ2-5	TRBV6-5	CASSYRGGGWETQYF	TGTGCCAGCAGCTACCGGGGGGGAGGTTGGGAGACCCAGTACTTC
.	TRBD1	TRBJ1-5	TRBV30	CAWRGTGGLQPQHF	TGTGCCTGGAGGGGGACAGGGGGCCTTCAGCCCCAGCATTTT
.	.	TRBJ2-3	TRBV29-1	CSFSPGSTDTQYF	TGCAGCTTCAGCCCCGGGTCCACAGATACGCAGTATTTT
.	.	TRBJ1-5	TRBV18	CASSPTENQPQHF	TGTGCCAGCTCACCTACAGAGAATCAGCCCCAGCATTTT
.	.	TRBJ2-1	TRBV10-3	CAISEIRGTSDEQFF	TGTGCCATCAGTGAGATTCGGGGAACTTCCGATGAGCAGTTCTTC
.	.	TRBJ2-3	TRBV7-9	CASSPSLLGTDTQYF	TGTGCCAGCAGCCCTAGCCTACTCGGGACAGATACGCAGTATTTT